The present T cell receptor beta chain was sequenced within a study of OX40 agonist ivuxolimab in advanced cancers. V was shortened by 0 bases and J by 7 bases, with 15 bases between the two germline ends. The CDR3 is 14 residues long. Germline V lookup: CDR1 GTSNPN, CDR2 SVGIG (reference sequence). The method was immunoSEQ multiplex PCR; TCRdb's version includes in-frame clones alone and lacks a portion of them. The data contain 98,000 or so clones, around 85% of them singletons. The material sequenced was CD4+ or CD8+ T cells sorted from blood, taken in a trial of the OX40 agonist ivuxolimab. The genes are TRBV30 and TRBJ1-2; no firm D call. The sequence came from an adult with an advanced solid tumor such as melanoma, head and neck, liver or kidney cancer. The CDR3 region is CAWSVEGVTPGYTF. Written as DNA, the CDR3 is TGTGCCTGGAGTGTAGAGGGAGTGACCCCTGGCTACACCTTC.